Below, 24 T cell receptor beta chains from the same sample are listed, as sequenced in a study of shared clonotypes between healthy human individuals. The naive CD8 population came from CD45RO-negative cells selected for CCR7, without terminally differentiated effector memory CD45RA+ cells. Only in-frame clones appear in the TCRdb table, and some are missing; sequencing was by immunoSEQ multiplex PCR. The sample records millions of clones, approximately 94% being singletons. The sequenced sample was naive CD8+ T cells sorted from blood. These TCRs come from a young man in good health.

This chain uses TRBV7-9 with TRBJ2-7, with 7 bases matching TRBD2. This CDR3 has 17 amino acids. Looked up from germline, CDR1 is SEHNR and CDR2 is FQNEAQ (reference sequence). V gave up 0 bases and J gave up 4 bases; unmatched junction bases: 12. CDR3 residues: CASSLAPQTYGGYEQYF. The CDR3 nucleotides read TGTGCCAGCAGCTTAGCGCCCCAGACCTACGGGGGGTACGAGCAGTACTTC.

The rearrangement links TRBV30 to TRBJ1-2, with D perhaps matching TRBD1 (6 bases). Trimming pared 4 bases from V and 7 bases from J, leaving 16 bases between. In germline, CDR1 is GTSNPN, CDR2 SVGIG (reference sequence). The CDR3 is 13 amino acids. The CDR3 sequence is CAWNVGGDSGYTF. The CDR3 DNA is TGTGCCTGGAATGTAGGGGGGGATAGTGGCTACACCTTC.

V usage is TRBV6-6 and J usage is TRBJ2-2, with D perhaps TRBD2 (5 bases). The germline gives CDR1 MNHNY, CDR2 SVGAGI (reference sequence). This CDR3 spans 13 amino acids. The V gene lost 8 bases and the J gene lost 2 bases, with 9 bases spanning the gap. The CDR3 spells CASEGRNTGELFF. The CDR3 DNA reads as TGTGCCAGCGAGGGTCGAAACACCGGGGAGCTGTTTTTT.

The J gene is TRBJ1-5, the V gene TRBV7-8, with D maybe TRBD1 (6 bases). V was pared by 3 bases and J by 0 bases, with 15 bases between. Germline V CDR1 and CDR2: SGHVS, FQNEAQ. The CDR3 totals 17 residues. The chain's CDR3 is CASSLEQGGYSNQPQHF. CDR3 bases: TGTGCCAGCAGCTTGGAACAGGGAGGGTATAGCAATCAGCCCCAGCATTTT.

J is TRBJ2-5 and V is TRBV28; the D gene could be TRBD1 or TRBD2 (6 bases each). V lost 5 bases and J lost 5, with 24 bases in between. The CDR3 is 17 residues long. Germline CDR1 reads MDHEN; CDR2 reads SYDVKM. The CDR3 spells CASSEGGWAGSVETQYF. Written as DNA, the CDR3 is TGTGCCAGCAGTGAGGGGGGTTGGGCAGGGTCGGTGGAGACCCAGTACTTC.

The chain couples TRBV15 to TRBJ2-3, with TRBD2 identical over 7 bases. The V gene's germline CDR1 is LNHNV and CDR2 YYDKDF (reference sequence). V lost 0 bases and J lost 0; bases outside the gene matches: 6. The CDR3 spans 17 residues. The CDR3 loop reads CATSRERISGSTDTQYF. The DNA of the CDR3 is TGTGCCACCAGCAGAGAAAGAATTAGCGGGAGCACAGATACGCAGTATTTT.

The chain has TRBV28 and TRBJ1-5; D is perhaps TRBD1 (6 bases). The germline gives CDR1 MDHEN, CDR2 SYDVKM. This CDR3 contains 14 residues. V was trimmed by 2 bases and J by 5 bases, leaving 10 bases between them. The CDR3 nucleotides read TGTGCCAGCAGTTTACGGGACATAGATCAGCCCCAGCATTTT. Translation gives CASSLRDIDQPQHF.

The rearrangement links TRBV5-5 to TRBJ1-5; no firm D call. Germline assignment: CDR1 SGHKS and CDR2 YYEKEE (reference sequence). This CDR3 spans 14 amino acids. V was clipped by 3 bases and J by 4 bases, with 11 bases between them. The CDR3 loop reads CASSSDTDNQPQHF. The CDR3 DNA sequence: TGTGCCAGCAGCTCTGACACGGATAATCAGCCCCAGCATTTT.

The chain uses TRBV4-1 and TRBJ1-5; D unclear. In germline, CDR1 is MGHRA, CDR2 YSYEKL. V lost 0 bases to trimming and J lost 4 bases, with 10 bases between them. This CDR3 contains 15 residues. CDR3 loop: CASSQESLANQPQHF. Written as DNA, the CDR3 is TGCGCCAGCAGCCAAGAGAGCTTAGCAAATCAGCCCCAGCATTTT.

A word on this clone: Different DNA sequences within this sample yield the same CDR3. The chain joins TRBV19 to TRBJ2-2; D unresolved. Germline V gene data show CDR1 as LNHDA and CDR2 as SQIVND (reference sequence). The V end lost 1 base, the J end lost 4 bases, and 4 bases lay between the germline ends. The CDR3 contains 13 residues. The CDR3 loop reads CASSIGGTGELFF. The CDR3, as DNA: TGTGCCAGTAGTATAGGGGGCACCGGGGAGCTGTTTTTT. The entire variable domain, with the rest obtained from reference TRBV19 and TRBJ2-2, is as follows: DGGITQSPKYLFRKEGQNVTLSCEQNLNHDAMYWYRQDPGQGLRLIYYSQIVNDFQKGDIAEGYSVSREKKESFPLTVTSAQKNPTAFYLCASSIGGTGELFFGEGSRLTVL.

The chain is built from TRBV9 and TRBJ1-1, with a weak D call TRBD1 (5 bases). The CDR3 contains 12 residues. CDR1 SGDLS and CDR2 YYNGEE come from the germline V gene. Trimming shortened V by 3 bases and J by 6 bases, and 9 bases separated the two germline ends. The CDR3 region has the DNA TGTGCCAGCAGCGCCCAGGGCGCTGAAGCTTTCTTT. It specifies CASSAQGAEAFF.

The chain joins TRBV19 to TRBJ2-7; D is unclear. The V end was cut by 5 bases, the J end by 2 bases, with 13 bases between. Per germline, CDR1 LNHDA and CDR2 SQIVND (reference sequence). The CDR3 runs to 14 residues. DNA for the CDR3: TGTGCCAGTAGTCCTCGTGGGGATGCCTACGAGCAGTACTTC. Amino acid sequence: CASSPRGDAYEQYF.

J is TRBJ2-7 and V is TRBV27, with a possible D match to TRBD1 (6 bases). CDR3 size: 14 residues. The germline V gene encodes CDR1 MNHEY and CDR2 SMNVEV (reference sequence). Trimming stripped 7 bases from V and 3 bases from J, with 16 bases between. CDR3 nucleotide sequence: TGTGCCAGCACCCGGCTGGGGGCTGACTACGAGCAGTACTTC. Its protein is CASTRLGADYEQYF.

Of note for this clone: Other DNA sequences in the same sample also yield this CDR3. The rearrangement links TRBV4-3 to TRBJ2-7; no firm D call. The V gene lost 0 bases and the J gene lost 4 bases, with 13 bases spanning the gap. This CDR3 spans 15 amino acids. Germline V gene data show CDR1 as LGHNA and CDR2 as YSLEER. CDR3 sequence: CASSQDRSPSYEQYF. CDR3 DNA sequence: TGCGCCAGCAGCCAAGATCGAAGCCCTTCATACGAGCAGTACTTC.

With respect to this clone: At the DNA level, this CDR3 is encoded by other sequences in the same sample as well. The chain uses TRBV18 and TRBJ2-7, with D possibly matching TRBD1 (7 bases). V lost 0 bases and J 3 bases, leaving 12 bases between the germline ends. CDR3 size: 15 residues. Germline CDR1 reads KGHSH; CDR2 reads LQKENI. The CDR3 loop reads CASSPPPGGSYEQYF. CDR3 DNA sequence: TGTGCCAGCTCACCACCGCCAGGGGGGAGCTACGAGCAGTACTTC.

CDR3 bases: TGTGCCAGTAGTATAGTATGGGGCACTGAAGCTTTCTTT. This sequence encodes CASSIVWGTEAFF. The gene calls are TRBV19 and TRBJ1-1; no reliable D call. Germline values: CDR1 LNHDA, CDR2 SQIVND (reference sequence). With 1 base removed from V and 4 bases from J, the gap between germline ends came to 7 bases. The CDR3 is made up of 13 amino acids.

The rearrangement uses TRBV5-1 and TRBJ1-1; 8 nucleotides match TRBD1. This CDR3 is 15 amino acids long. The junction had 4 bases not matched to a gene; V was cut back by 0 bases and J by 3 bases. The germline CDR1 and CDR2 sequences are SGHRS and YFSETQ. CDR3 sequence: CASSLETGGYTEAFF. The CDR3 DNA reads as TGCGCCAGCAGCTTGGAAACAGGGGGGTACACTGAAGCTTTCTTT.

The chain couples TRBV30 to TRBJ2-3, with TRBD2 identical over 9 bases. Germline CDR1 is GTSNPN and CDR2 is SVGIG (reference sequence). V lost 3 bases and J lost 1; bases outside the gene matches: 8. This CDR3 is built from 16 residues. Here the CDR3 DNA reads TGTGCCTGGAGCAGCGGGAGGACCCCTGGCACAGATACGCAGTATTTT. It specifies CAWSSGRTPGTDTQYF.

V is TRBV16 and J is TRBJ2-7; D call uncertain. Trimming shortened V by 4 bases and J by 4 bases, and 14 bases separated the two germline ends. Germline assignment: CDR1 KGHSY and CDR2 FQNENV. The CDR3 extends over 14 amino acids. Here the CDR3 reads CASSLTGPKYEQYF. DNA of the CDR3: TGTGCCAGCAGCCTGACGGGCCCGAAATACGAGCAGTACTTC.

The chain couples TRBV2 to TRBJ2-2; D is possibly TRBD1 (6 bases). The CDR3 length is 15 residues. Germline loops: CDR1 SNHLY, CDR2 FYNNEI. V shed 4 bases and J shed 4 bases, with 13 bases lying between them. In DNA, the CDR3 is TGTGCCAGCAGTGTCTACCAGGGGCCCACCGGGGAGCTGTTTTTT. It yields the protein CASSVYQGPTGELFF.

This chain joins TRBV10-3 and TRBJ1-1, with D unclear. This CDR3 spans 12 amino acids. Germline lookup yields CDR1 ENHRY and CDR2 SYGVKD. Trimming took off 8 bases at V and 1 base at J, with 8 bases between the two ends. Here the CDR3 reads CAILSENTEAFF. CDR3 nucleotides: TGTGCCATCTTATCGGAGAACACTGAAGCTTTCTTT.

V gene TRBV2 combines with J gene TRBJ2-7; the D gene is possibly TRBD2 (8 bases). CDR1 and CDR2 from the germline V gene are SNHLY and FYNNEI. CDR3 length: 13 residues. The V gene lost 6 bases and the J gene lost 6 bases, with 15 bases spanning the gap. CDR3 protein: CASSEGAGGEQYF. CDR3 in DNA: TGTGCCAGCAGCGAGGGGGCGGGAGGCGAGCAGTACTTC.

With respect to this clone: One junction end disagrees with the germline gene, perhaps due to a read error. The chain couples TRBV7-7 to TRBJ2-1, with TRBD2 matching 7 bases. Per the germline V gene, CDR1 is SSHAT and CDR2 is FNYEAQ (reference sequence). The CDR3 length is 16 residues. The CDR3 region is CASSPSGKSSYNEQFF. The DNA of the CDR3 is TGTGCTAGCAGCCCCAGCGGGAAGAGCTCCTACAATGAGCAGTTCTTC.

The chain carries TRBV28 and TRBJ2-3, with 7 bases aligning to TRBD2. After removal of 3 bases from V and 6 bases from J, the junction contained 9 bases not matched to a gene. The CDR3 is 15 amino acids. Germline V gene lookup returns CDR1 MDHEN and CDR2 SYDVKM. CDR3 in DNA: TGTGCCAGCAGTTTCGCGCGGGGGAGCCGGGATACGCAGTATTTT. Its translation: CASSFARGSRDTQYF.